This T cell receptor beta chain was retrieved from a study of long-term antiretroviral therapy in people with HIV. At the survey level, the v3.0 immunoSEQ assay was run. Sequencing used immunoSEQ multiplex PCR; TCRdb keeps in-frame clones, though not all of them. The sample lists fewer than 30,000 clones; 70% to 90% were seen once. This CDR3 is 13 amino acids long. The V end lost 1 base, the J end lost 6 bases, and 7 bases lay between the germline ends. The germline gives CDR1 MNHEY, CDR2 SMNVEV (reference sequence). This receptor was identified in a young woman with HIV. The chain couples TRBV27 to TRBJ1-5, with D uncertain. The source was unsorted PBMCs, collected 0.8 years after starting antiretroviral therapy. Here the CDR3 reads CASSLYGSQPQHF. CDR3 sequence (DNA): TGTGCCAGCAGTTTATATGGGAGTCAGCCCCAGCATTTT.